What follows are 19 T cell receptor beta chains derived from one specimen sequenced in a study of metastatic and nonmetastatic thyroid tumors. There were no patients who had received any treatment before thyroid surgery. Using MiXCR, TCRdb reanalyzed the PCR reads. The sample has 8,000 to 9,500 clones, approximately 33% seen once. Sequencing was carried out using tumor tissue. These TCRs come from a female donor with papillary thyroid cancer or a benign thyroid nodule (not recorded which). Some clones in this sample may be carry-over from other donors' samples.

In this sample, this clone turned up a few times. The chain joins TRBV6-1 to TRBJ1-1; 10 nucleotides match TRBD1. Per the germline V gene, CDR1 is MNHNS and CDR2 is SASEGT. Trimming took 8 bases from V and 2 from J; bases not matched to a gene: 11. The CDR3 is made up of 16 amino acids. The CDR3 reads CASGGTGARENTEAFF. As DNA, the CDR3 is TGTGCCAGCGGTGGGACAGGGGCGAGAGAAAACACTGAAGCTTTCTTT.

In its sample, this clone was seen a few times. Sequence at one end of the junction differs from germline and may be a read error. The CDR3 sequence: CANSYRPISYNEQFF. CDR3 DNA: TGTGCCAACAGTTATAGGCCCATATCCTATAATGAGCAGTTCTTC. The chain recombines TRBV6-5 with TRBJ2-1; the D is unclear. There are 15 residues in the CDR3. Germline V gives CDR1 MNHEY, CDR2 SVGAGI.

The rearrangement uses TRBV5-1 and TRBJ1-2, with a tentative D call TRBD1 (5 bases). V was pared by 1 base and J by 2 bases, with 9 bases between. Germline assignment: CDR1 SGHRS and CDR2 YFSETQ. CDR3 size: 14 residues. The CDR3 loop is CASSLRDGNYGYTF. The CDR3, as DNA: TGCGCCAGCAGCTTGCGGGACGGGAACTATGGCTACACCTTC.

The V call is TRBV9, the J call TRBJ2-3; D may be TRBD2 (5 bases). Germline V CDR1 and CDR2: SGDLS, YYNGEE. The CDR3 is 17 residues long. The V and J ends lost 1 base and 2 bases respectively, with 17 bases between them. Here the CDR3 reads CASSVFASSDFTDTQYF. The CDR3 nucleotides are TGTGCCAGCAGCGTATTCGCTAGCAGCGACTTCACAGATACGCAGTATTTT.

The table lists this clone with a few counts. The gene calls are TRBV6-5 and TRBJ2-1; TRBD1 agrees at 8 bases. V was clipped by 2 bases and J by 7 bases; unmatched bases: 7. Germline CDR1 MNHEY, CDR2 SVGAGI. The CDR3 has 15 amino acids. Here the CDR3 reads CASSYKGQEGNEQFF. In DNA, the CDR3 is TGTGCCAGCAGTTACAAGGGACAGGAAGGGAATGAGCAGTTCTTC.

The CDR3 spells CASSQGLGGGEQYF. The CDR3 DNA follows: TGTGCCAGCAGCCAAGGTCTCGGCGGAGGGGAGCAGTACTTC. This sequence joins TRBV3-1 and TRBJ2-7, with a weak D call TRBD2 (6 bases). V lost 1 base and J 7 bases, leaving 14 bases between the germline ends. The CDR3 length is 14 residues. Germline values: CDR1 LGHDT, CDR2 YNNKEL (reference sequence).

Only a few counts were recorded for this clone. The CDR3 sequence: CASSYLSLGADTQYF. DNA for the CDR3: TGTGCCAGCAGTTACTTATCACTAGGAGCCGATACGCAGTATTTT. The J gene is TRBJ2-3, the V gene TRBV6-2 or TRBV6-3, with D maybe TRBD2 (5 bases). Trimming took 1 base from V and 6 from J, leaving 14 bases between them. Per the germline V gene, CDR1 is MNHEY and CDR2 is SVGEGT. CDR3 length: 15 amino acids.

In its sample, this clone ranks as medium-sized (0.01 to 0.1%). This chain links TRBV28 with TRBJ2-1; the D gene is possibly TRBD2 (6 bases). Germline V gene sequence: CDR1 MDHEN, CDR2 SYDVKM. V lost 6 bases, J lost 6 bases, and 9 bases lay in between. The CDR3 has 12 residues. The CDR3 protein is CASRFGGNEQFF. CDR3 sequence (DNA): TGTGCCAGCAGATTCGGGGGCAATGAGCAGTTCTTC.

This clone was observed a handful of times. This chain joins TRBV28 and TRBJ1-2, with D perhaps TRBD1 (6 bases). Germline CDR1 reads MDHEN; CDR2 reads SYDVKM. The V and J ends lost 3 bases and 2 bases respectively, with 10 bases between them. The CDR3 loop spans 14 amino acids. CDR3 sequence (DNA): TGTGCCAGCAGTTTCTCGACAGGAAACTATGGCTACACCTTC. This gives the protein CASSFSTGNYGYTF.

This chain connects TRBV5-8 to TRBJ2-7; 7 bases map to TRBD1. The germline gives CDR1 SGHTS, CDR2 YDEGEE. The CDR3 has 13 amino acids. V lost 4 bases and J lost 7; bases outside the gene matches: 8. CDR3: CASSRDRVGEQYF. The CDR3 DNA is TGTGCCAGCAGCAGAGACAGGGTGGGGGAGCAGTACTTC.

V is TRBV13 and J is TRBJ1-2; D uncertain. CDR1 is PRHDT, CDR2 FYEKMQ, per germline (reference sequence). V was trimmed by 5 bases and J by 6 bases, leaving 16 bases between them. This CDR3 comprises 14 residues. As DNA, the CDR3 is TGTGCCAGCAGCCCCTCGGGTCGGTATGATGGCTACACCTTC. It yields the protein CASSPSGRYDGYTF.

This clone was seen a handful of times. V is TRBV19 and J is TRBJ2-5; the D gene is possibly TRBD2 (5 bases). The CDR3 extends over 14 amino acids. CDR1 is LNHDA, CDR2 SQIVND, per germline (reference sequence). V lost 5 bases and J 7 bases, leaving 17 bases between the germline ends. CDR3 protein: CASSPGLPTGTQYF. In DNA, the CDR3 is TGTGCCAGTAGTCCAGGACTCCCCACCGGGACCCAGTACTTC.

This clone came up a few times. This chain uses TRBV6-1 with TRBJ2-3, with 7 bases identical to TRBD1. The CDR3 runs 12 residues. CDR1 and CDR2 from the germline V gene are MNHNS and SASEGT. V lost 11 bases, J lost 6 bases, and 8 bases stayed unmatched. CDR3 bases: TGTGCCGGCCGGACAGGTGGGGATACGCAGTATTTT. It encodes CAGRTGGDTQYF.

The chain employs TRBV5-1 and TRBJ2-7, with 9 bases identical to TRBD1. V dropped 1 base and J dropped 3; count of bases not matched to a gene: 2. The V gene's germline CDR1 is SGHRS and CDR2 YFSETQ. CDR3 length equals 14 residues. The CDR3 DNA reads TGCGCCAGCAGCTTGTTGGGACAGGGCTACGAGCAGTACTTC. Its protein is CASSLLGQGYEQYF.

This clone has a handful of counts. This sequence joins TRBV6-1 and TRBJ1-6; D gene uncertain. Germline V gene data show CDR1 as MNHNS and CDR2 as SASEGT. There are 14 residues in the CDR3. Trimming stripped 6 bases from V and 7 bases from J, with 13 bases between. In DNA, the CDR3 is TGTGCCAGCAGCCCCTCTGGTACCAATTCACCCCTCCACTTT. Translated, it gives CASSPSGTNSPLHF.

The gene calls are TRBV6-1 and TRBJ2-2; perhaps D is TRBD1 or TRBD2 (6 bases each). The length of the CDR3 is 15 residues. Trimming stripped 5 bases from V and 1 base from J, with 11 bases between. Germline CDR1 is MNHNS and CDR2 is SASEGT. The CDR3 loop reads CASSPRGENTGELFF. CDR3 DNA: TGTGCCAGCAGTCCAAGGGGGGAGAACACCGGGGAGCTGTTTTTT.

The V call is TRBV12-3 or TRBV12-4, the J call TRBJ2-3; D remains unclear. The V gene lost 0 bases and the J gene lost 9 bases, with 10 bases spanning the gap. This CDR3 is built from 13 residues. CDR3 sequence: CASSLAFLSTQYF. The CDR3 nucleotides read TGTGCCAGCAGTTTAGCGTTCCTTTCCACGCAGTATTTT.

The chain recombines TRBV27 with TRBJ2-7, with D perhaps matching TRBD1 or TRBD2 (7 bases each). Germline V gene data show CDR1 as MNHEY and CDR2 as SMNVEV (reference sequence). This CDR3 has 15 residues. V was cut by 5 bases and J by 2 bases, with 16 bases left in between. Here the CDR3 reads CASSPSGGGTYEQYF. CDR3 sequence (DNA): TGTGCCAGCAGTCCATCAGGGGGGGGAACCTACGAGCAGTACTTC.

The chain employs TRBV4-2 and TRBJ2-7; D uncertain. Germline CDR1 LGHNA, CDR2 YNFKEQ. V lost 0 bases and J 1 base, leaving 10 bases between the germline ends. The CDR3 runs 15 residues. The CDR3 region is CASSQDRLGSYEQYF. CDR3 nucleotide sequence: TGTGCCAGCAGCCAAGATCGGTTGGGTTCCTACGAGCAGTACTTC.